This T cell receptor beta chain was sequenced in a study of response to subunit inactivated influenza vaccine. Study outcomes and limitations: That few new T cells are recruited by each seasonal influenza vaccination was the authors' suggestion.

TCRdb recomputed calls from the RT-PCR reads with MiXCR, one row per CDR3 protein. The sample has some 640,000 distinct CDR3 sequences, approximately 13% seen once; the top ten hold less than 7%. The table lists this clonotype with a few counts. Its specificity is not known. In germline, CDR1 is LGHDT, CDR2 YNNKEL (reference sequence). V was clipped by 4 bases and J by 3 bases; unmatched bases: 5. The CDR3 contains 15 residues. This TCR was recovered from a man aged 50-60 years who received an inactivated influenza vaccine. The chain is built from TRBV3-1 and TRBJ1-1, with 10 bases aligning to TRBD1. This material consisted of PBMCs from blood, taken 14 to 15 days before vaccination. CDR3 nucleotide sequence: TGTGCCAGCAGCCGTCCCGGGACAGGGGACACTGAAGCTTTCTTT. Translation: CASSRPGTGDTEAFF.